One T cell receptor beta chain is described in this entry. The data stem from a study of shared clonotypes between healthy human individuals. Germline V gene data show CDR1 as SGHRS and CDR2 as YFSETQ. The CDR3 totals 16 residues. V was pared by 1 base and J by 0 bases, with 11 bases between. Sequencing was performed with immunoSEQ multiplex PCR; in TCRdb, only in-frame clones are kept and a portion is missing. The profile shows 2 million or so clones, 95% of them singletons. The sequenced sample was naive CD4+ T cells sorted from blood. The subset is: CD45RA+ positively selected. This TCR derives from a man younger than 30 in good health. The chain links TRBV5-1 to TRBJ2-1, with no clear D. The CDR3 DNA reads as TGCGCCAGCAGCTTGCTGGTATCTAGCTCCTACAATGAGCAGTTCTTC. Protein sequence: CASSLLVSSSYNEQFF.